The source of this T cell receptor (beta chain) is a study of T cell changes during pregnancy in multiple sclerosis (dated by TCRdb to the late 2010s). Turning to the overall study: The study looked at changes in the T cell repertoire across pregnancy in women with multiple sclerosis.

Taken from the germline V gene (reference sequence), the CDR1 and CDR2 loops are MNHNY and SVGAGI. The junction shows trimming of 7 bases on V and 0 bases on J, plus 11 bases between the germline ends. The CDR3 runs 14 residues from the cysteine to the phenylalanine. The sequence is cut down to CDR3 DNA, 42 bases in frame from base 1. Receptor libraries were prepared by the immunoSEQ multiplex PCR assay. What TCRdb holds here is the immuneACCESS table cut down to in-frame rearrangements. Part of the clones is not present; checked against another copy, under half of the missing clones reflect an unresolved V gene, and the others are unexplained. Within this sample are about 40,000 clones, with 75% to 95% of them counted one time only. The ten largest make up 7.8% of the sample. Turning to this clone: What antigen it recognizes has not been identified. Base quality data are lacking; no much larger clone is found one base away.

The material sequenced was CD8+ T cells from peripheral blood mononuclear cells, taken before pregnancy. The receptor was derived from a female donor with multiple sclerosis, enrolled in a pregnancy study. The sequence links TRBV6-6 to TRBJ2-3; a tentative D call is TRBD2 (5 bases match). The nucleotide sequence reads as follows: TGTGCCAGCACCCTAGCACAAAGCACAGATACGCAGTATTTT. Protein translation: CASTLAQSTDTQYF.